These T cell receptor beta chains were read from a single sample in a study of beta chain features in type 1 diabetes. The assay was immunoSEQ multiplex PCR, and TCRdb's table has in-frame clones only and misses some. This sample has 640,000 or so clones, with 11% to 15% found just once. The sample taken for sequencing was naive CD4+ T cells from blood. All receptors derive from a man between 18 and 35 years old with type 1 diabetes. CDR3s include the opening cysteine and the closing phenylalanine or tryptophan. A D gene is named only where the DNA matches it firmly. Clone size is shown for a subset of rows, as once, few, many or a class of expanded clone.

>TRBJ1-2|TRBV25-1|TRBD1|few
CASSDTGTANYGYTF
TGTGCCAGCAGTGATACCGGGACAGCAAACTATGGCTACACCTTC
>TRBJ2-1|TRBV5-4|.|.
CASSLEGGAGRNEQFF
TGTGCCAGCAGCTTGGAGGGGGGCGCGGGTCGAAATGAGCAGTTCTTC
>TRBJ1-5|TRBV6-6|.|.
CASGPGHSNQPQHF
TGTGCCAGCGGCCCGGGACATAGCAATCAGCCCCAGCATTTT
>TRBJ2-6|TRBV6-5|.|few
CASIGPSSGANVLTF
TGTGCCAGCATAGGCCCTTCCTCTGGGGCCAACGTCCTGACTTTC
>TRBJ2-6|TRBV4-2|.|.
CASSHLGGSGANVLTF
TGTGCCAGCAGCCACCTAGGGGGCTCTGGGGCCAACGTCCTGACTTTC
>TRBJ1-4|TRBV7-8|.|.
CASSRGWANEKLFF
TGTGCCAGCAGCCGGGGCTGGGCTAATGAAAAACTGTTTTTT
>TRBJ1-2|TRBV5-1|.|.
CASSFSRTENYGYTF
TGCGCCAGCAGCTTTAGTCGGACAGAGAACTATGGCTACACCTTC
>TRBJ2-3|TRBV11-3|.|few
CASSSASATDTQYF
TGTGCCAGCAGCTCCGCGTCCGCCACAGATACGCAGTATTTT
>TRBJ1-2|TRBV6-1|TRBD1|few
CASSAPMGQSGGYGYTF
TGTGCCAGCAGTGCGCCCATGGGACAGTCAGGAGGCTATGGCTACACCTTC
>TRBJ1-6|TRBV7-9|.|few
CASSSGRSGENSPLHF
TGTGCCAGCAGCTCGGGACGTTCGGGGGAGAATTCACCCCTCCACTTT
>TRBJ1-1|TRBV25-1|TRBD1|.
CASSLQGGTEAFF
TGTGCCAGCAGTTTACAGGGGGGAACTGAAGCTTTCTTT
>TRBJ1-6|TRBV28|.|many
CASIPSYDSNSPLHF
TGTGCCAGCATTCCCTCGTATGACAGCAATTCACCCCTCCACTTT
>TRBJ1-4|TRBV5-6|.|few
CASSPTGTNEKLFF
TGTGCCAGCAGCCCCACAGGCACGAATGAAAAACTGTTTTTT
>TRBJ2-3|TRBV6-1|TRBD2|.
CASSSAGGTDTQYF
TGTGCCAGCTCCTCGGCGGGGGGCACAGATACGCAGTATTTT
>TRBJ2-3|TRBV27|TRBD2|.
CASSPTGTSGSRTDTQYF
TGTGCCAGCAGTCCTACCGGGACTAGCGGGAGTCGAACAGATACGCAGTATTTT
>TRBJ1-2|TRBV9|TRBD1|.
CASSTRGQGPTDF
TGTGCCAGCAGCACCCGAGGACAGGGACCCACCGACTTC
>TRBJ1-5|TRBV30|.|.
CAWSRREFQPQHF
TGTGCCTGGAGTCGCCGGGAGTTTCAGCCCCAGCATTTT
>TRBJ1-2|TRBV6-5|.|.
CASSYSGSAVDYGYTF
TGTGCCAGCAGTTACTCAGGGAGCGCGGTCGACTATGGCTACACCTTC